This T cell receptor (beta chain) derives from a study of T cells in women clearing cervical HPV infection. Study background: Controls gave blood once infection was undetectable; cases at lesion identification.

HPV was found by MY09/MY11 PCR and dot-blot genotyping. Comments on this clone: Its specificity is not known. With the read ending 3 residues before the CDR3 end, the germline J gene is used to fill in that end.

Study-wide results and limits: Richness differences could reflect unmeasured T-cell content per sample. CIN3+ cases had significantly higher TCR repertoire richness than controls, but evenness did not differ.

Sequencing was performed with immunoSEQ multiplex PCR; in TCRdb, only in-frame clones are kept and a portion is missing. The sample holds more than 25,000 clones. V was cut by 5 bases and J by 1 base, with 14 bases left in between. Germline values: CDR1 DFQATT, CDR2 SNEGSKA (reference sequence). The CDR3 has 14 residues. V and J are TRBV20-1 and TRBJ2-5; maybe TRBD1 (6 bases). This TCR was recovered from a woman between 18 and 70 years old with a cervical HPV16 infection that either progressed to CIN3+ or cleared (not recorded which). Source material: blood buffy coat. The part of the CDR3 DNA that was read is TGCAGTGCTGGAAGGACAGCCCGCCAAGAGACC. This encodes CSAGRTARQET. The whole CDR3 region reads CSAGRTARQETQYF.